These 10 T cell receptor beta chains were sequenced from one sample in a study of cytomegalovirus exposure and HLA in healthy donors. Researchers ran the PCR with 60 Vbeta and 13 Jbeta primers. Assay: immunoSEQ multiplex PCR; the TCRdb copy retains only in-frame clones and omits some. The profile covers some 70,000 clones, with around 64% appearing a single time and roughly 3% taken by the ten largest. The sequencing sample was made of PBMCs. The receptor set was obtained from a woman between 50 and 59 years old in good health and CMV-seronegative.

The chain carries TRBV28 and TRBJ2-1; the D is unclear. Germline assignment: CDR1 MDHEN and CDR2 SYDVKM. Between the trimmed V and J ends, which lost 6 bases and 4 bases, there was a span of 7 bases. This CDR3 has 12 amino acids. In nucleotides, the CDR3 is TGTGCCAGCAGCCTATTGTACAATGAGCAGTTCTTC. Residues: CASSLLYNEQFF. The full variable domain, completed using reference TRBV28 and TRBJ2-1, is DVKVTQSSRYLVKRTGEKVFLECVQDMDHENMFWYRQDPGLGLRLIYFSYDVKMKEKGDIPEGYSVSREKKERFSLILESASTNQTSMYLCASSLLYNEQFFGPGTRLTVL.

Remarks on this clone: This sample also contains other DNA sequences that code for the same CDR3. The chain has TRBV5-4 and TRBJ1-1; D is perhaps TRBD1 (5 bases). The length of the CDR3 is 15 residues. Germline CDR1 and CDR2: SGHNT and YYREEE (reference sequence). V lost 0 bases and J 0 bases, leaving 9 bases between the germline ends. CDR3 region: CASSLGGGMNTEAFF. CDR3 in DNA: TGTGCCAGCAGCTTGGGGGGGGGTATGAACACTGAAGCTTTCTTT.

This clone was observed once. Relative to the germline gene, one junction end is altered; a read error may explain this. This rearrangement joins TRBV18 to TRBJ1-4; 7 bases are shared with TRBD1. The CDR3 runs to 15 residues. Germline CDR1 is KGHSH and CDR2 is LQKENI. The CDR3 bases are TGTGCCAGCTCGTCAGGGACAGCCCTTAATCAAAAACTGTTTTTT. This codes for CASSSGTALNQKLFF.

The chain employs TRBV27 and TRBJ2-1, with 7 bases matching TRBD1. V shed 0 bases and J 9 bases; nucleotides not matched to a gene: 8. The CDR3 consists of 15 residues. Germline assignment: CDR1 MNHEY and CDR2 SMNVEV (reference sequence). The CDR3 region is CASSLSTKTGTEQFF. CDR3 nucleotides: TGTGCCAGCAGTTTATCCACCAAGACAGGGACTGAGCAGTTCTTC.

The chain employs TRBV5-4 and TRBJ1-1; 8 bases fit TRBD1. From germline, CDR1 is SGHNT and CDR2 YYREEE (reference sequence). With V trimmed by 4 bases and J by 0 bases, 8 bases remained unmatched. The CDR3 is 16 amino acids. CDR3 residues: CASSRGTGQVNTEAFF. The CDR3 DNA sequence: TGTGCCAGCAGCAGGGGAACGGGACAGGTGAACACTGAAGCTTTCTTT.

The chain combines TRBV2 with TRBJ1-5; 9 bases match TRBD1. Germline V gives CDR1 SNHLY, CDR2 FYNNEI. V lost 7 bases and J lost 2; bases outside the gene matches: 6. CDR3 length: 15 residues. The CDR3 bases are TGTGCCAGCAACGGACAGGGGATCCGCAATCAGCCCCAGCATTTT. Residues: CASNGQGIRNQPQHF.

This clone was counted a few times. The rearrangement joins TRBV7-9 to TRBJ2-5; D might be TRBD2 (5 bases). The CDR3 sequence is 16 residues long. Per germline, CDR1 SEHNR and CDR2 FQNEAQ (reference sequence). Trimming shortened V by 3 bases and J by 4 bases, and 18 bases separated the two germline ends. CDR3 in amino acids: CASSFGIPGLGETQYF. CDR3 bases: TGTGCCAGCAGCTTCGGCATCCCGGGGTTGGGAGAGACCCAGTACTTC.

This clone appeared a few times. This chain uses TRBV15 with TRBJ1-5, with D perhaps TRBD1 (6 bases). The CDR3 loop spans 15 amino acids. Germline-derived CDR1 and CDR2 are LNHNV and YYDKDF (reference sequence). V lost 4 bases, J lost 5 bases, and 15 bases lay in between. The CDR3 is CATSIISRGDQPQHF. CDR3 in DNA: TGTGCCACCAGCATTATCTCCAGGGGCGATCAGCCCCAGCATTTT.

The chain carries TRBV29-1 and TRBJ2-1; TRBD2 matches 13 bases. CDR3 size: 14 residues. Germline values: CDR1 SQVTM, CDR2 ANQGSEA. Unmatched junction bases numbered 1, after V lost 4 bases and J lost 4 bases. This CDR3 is CSVGTSGSYNEQFF. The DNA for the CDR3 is TGCAGCGTTGGGACTAGCGGGAGTTACAATGAGCAGTTCTTC.

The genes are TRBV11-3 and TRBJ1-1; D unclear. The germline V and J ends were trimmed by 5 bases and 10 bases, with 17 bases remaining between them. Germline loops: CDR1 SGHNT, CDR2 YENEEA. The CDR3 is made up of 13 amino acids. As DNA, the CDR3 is TGTGCCAGCAGCCCTCGGACGACCGGAGGAGCTTTCTTT. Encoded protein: CASSPRTTGGAFF.